This is a list of T cell receptor beta chains from one sample in a study of blood T cell repertoires in COVID-19. This table comes from immunoSEQ multiplex PCR, and its TCRdb copy is limited to in-frame clones, with some not included. This sample has approximately 69,000 clones; 88% occur once, and the top ten carry roughly 29%. Input material: peripheral blood. The receptors derive from a man aged 45 to 65 with acute or convalescent COVID-19. The CDR3 runs from the conserved cysteine through the conserved F or W. The D gene is left open where the match is weak. Part of the rows lack a size; the others show once, few, many or a class for expanded clones.

CDR3 DNA	CDR3 protein	clone size	J gene	D gene	V gene
TGTGCCAGCAGTGACTCGAAACAGGGGGCCCACTCTGGAAACACCATATATTTT	CASSDSKQGAHSGNTIYF	.	TRBJ1-3	TRBD1	TRBV6-4
TGTGCCAGCAGCCAACGGCAGGGACAGGGATCCGAGCAGTACTTC	CASSQRQGQGSEQYF	.	TRBJ2-7	TRBD1	TRBV3-1/TRBV3-2
TGTGCCAGCAGCCAAGAGTGGCGGGAGACCCAGTACTTC	CASSQEWRETQYF	.	TRBJ2-5	.	TRBV4-2
TGTGCCAGAGGACAGGGGGGGAGGAATGAGCAGTTCTTC	CARGQGGRNEQFF	.	TRBJ2-1	TRBD1	TRBV2
TGTGCCAGCGCTGACAGGGGGCTCTACGAGCAGTACTTC	CASADRGLYEQYF	.	TRBJ2-7	TRBD1	TRBV5-8
TGTGCCAGCAGTAAGACTAGCCAGGGAGATACGCAGTATTTT	CASSKTSQGDTQYF	once	TRBJ2-3	TRBD2	TRBV14
TGTGCCAGCAGCCAAGGTTGGACTGCTAACTATGGCTACACCTTC	CASSQGWTANYGYTF	.	TRBJ1-2	.	TRBV3-1/TRBV3-2
TGTGCCAGCAGTTACTCTAAAAACACTGAAGCTTTCTTT	CASSYSKNTEAFF	.	TRBJ1-1	.	TRBV6-2/TRBV6-3
TGTGCCAGTAGGTTTGGGGGAGGTAACTATGGCTACACCTTC	CASRFGGGNYGYTF	once	TRBJ1-2	.	TRBV19
TGTGCCAGCAGCTTAAATGGGAGACAAGAGACCCAGTACTTC	CASSLNGRQETQYF	.	TRBJ2-5	.	TRBV5-4
TGTGCCACCAGTGATTTCGGGGGATTGGGCTACACCTTC	CATSDFGGLGYTF	.	TRBJ1-2	.	TRBV24-1
TGTGCCAGCAGCTTTGACTCCCGGGGGGATTCACCCCTCCACTTT	CASSFDSRGDSPLHF	.	TRBJ1-6	.	TRBV7-9
TGTGCCAGCAGTCAGACACAGGGGCGCCAAGAGACCCAGTACTTC	CASSQTQGRQETQYF	.	TRBJ2-5	TRBD1	TRBV6-5
TGTGCCAGCAGCAGACTAGCCGCGACTCCCTACGAGCAGTACTTC	CASSRLAATPYEQYF	.	TRBJ2-7	TRBD2	TRBV6-5
TGCGCCAGCAGTGACGGAGGGGGCGCAGATACGCAGTATTTT	CASSDGGGADTQYF	.	TRBJ2-3	.	TRBV10-1
TGCAGTGATTGTCAGGGCTACGAGCAGTACTTC	CSDCQGYEQYF	.	TRBJ2-7	.	TRBV20-1
TGTGCCAGCAGTTTGGTCCCCGGGACAGTCTATAGCAATCAGCCCCAGCATTTT	CASSLVPGTVYSNQPQHF	.	TRBJ1-5	TRBD1	TRBV27
TGTGCCAGCAGCGCCTCCGAGGGAGAGACCCAGTACTTC	CASSASEGETQYF	.	TRBJ2-5	.	TRBV5-4
TGCGCCAGCAGCCAAGATGGGGCAGATATCTATGGCTACACCTTC	CASSQDGADIYGYTF	.	TRBJ1-2	.	TRBV4-1
TGTGCCAGCAGCTCAGTGACAGGGGGACAGTACTTC	CASSSVTGGQYF	.	TRBJ2-7	TRBD1	TRBV7-6
TGCGCCAGCAGCCATCCCGGGTCGGTGGAGCAGTACTTC	CASSHPGSVEQYF	.	TRBJ2-7	.	TRBV4-1
TGTGCCAGCAGATACCAGGGGGCGCAGGAACATGGCTACACCTTC	CASRYQGAQEHGYTF	.	TRBJ1-2	TRBD1	TRBV6-6
TGTGCCAGCAGTTTCCCAGGGAACACTGAAGCTTTCTTT	CASSFPGNTEAFF	.	TRBJ1-1	.	TRBV27
TGTGCCAGCAGCGCCCAGTTTGGAGAGGATACGCAGTATTTT	CASSAQFGEDTQYF	.	TRBJ2-3	.	TRBV7-9
TGTGCCAGCCCAAGCGGGGTTAGCACAGATACGCAGTATTTT	CASPSGVSTDTQYF	.	TRBJ2-3	TRBD2	TRBV7-9
TGTGCCAGCAGTCCTTCTTCGGAAAAACTGTTTTTT	CASSPSSEKLFF	once	TRBJ1-4	.	TRBV12-3/TRBV12-4
TGTGCCAGCAGCCTAAGACAAAATTCACCCCTCCACTTT	CASSLRQNSPLHF	.	TRBJ1-6	.	TRBV5-5
TGTGCCAGCAGCGTAGCTGGGGCAGGGACTTTTACCGGGGAGCTGTTTTTT	CASSVAGAGTFTGELFF	.	TRBJ2-2	.	TRBV9
TGTGCCAGCAGCCCCAGGGTGAACACTGAAGCTTTCTTT	CASSPRVNTEAFF	.	TRBJ1-1	.	TRBV7-3
TGCGCCAGCAGCTTGGACAGGGGGTACGAGCAGTACTTC	CASSLDRGYEQYF	.	TRBJ2-7	TRBD1	TRBV5-1
TGTGCCAGCTCACCAGGCATGAACACTGAAGCTTTCTTT	CASSPGMNTEAFF	.	TRBJ1-1	.	TRBV18
TGTGCCAGCAGTTATCCGGGGTCCTCCTACGAGCAGTACTTC	CASSYPGSSYEQYF	.	TRBJ2-7	.	TRBV6-6
TGTGCCAGCAGCTTTCGATGGGGGGCTAACTATGGCTACACCTTC	CASSFRWGANYGYTF	.	TRBJ1-2	.	TRBV12-1
TGTGCCAGCAGCTTAGATGGGGTAGCGGGGGTCCATACTAGCACAGATACGCAGTATTTT	CASSLDGVAGVHTSTDTQYF	.	TRBJ2-3	TRBD2	TRBV11-3
TGTGCCAGCAGCCAGGAACTAGCGGGGGGAAACACCGGGGAGCTGTTTTTT	CASSQELAGGNTGELFF	.	TRBJ2-2	TRBD2	TRBV4-2
TGTGCCAGCAGCGACCCTGGAGGCATTTCGGGCACTGAAGCTTTCTTT	CASSDPGGISGTEAFF	.	TRBJ1-1	.	TRBV7-9
TGTGCCAGCAGTTACGTCTCCGGGGACACCATATATTTT	CASSYVSGDTIYF	.	TRBJ1-3	.	TRBV6-5
TGCGCCAGCAGCCCTGGGACTCTATCCTACAATGAGCAGTTCTTC	CASSPGTLSYNEQFF	.	TRBJ2-1	.	TRBV5-1
TGTGCCAGTAGCGCAGGATCTGAAGCTTTCTTT	CASSAGSEAFF	.	TRBJ1-1	.	TRBV19
TGTGCCAGCAGTTCCCGGGGGGCAACCCACAATGAGCAGTTCTTC	CASSSRGATHNEQFF	.	TRBJ2-1	.	TRBV27
TGTGCCAGCAGTTCCACAGGGGGCGCACATACCTACGAGCAGTACTTC	CASSSTGGAHTYEQYF	.	TRBJ2-7	TRBD1	TRBV6-5